The T cell receptor (beta chain) under discussion was sequenced for a study of T-cell reconstitution after alpha-beta-depleted transplantation in children. For TCRbeta, the library was prepared with unique molecular identifiers. TCRdb independently ran MiXCR on the PCR reads; one entry per CDR3 protein. The profile covers about 400,000 distinct CDR3 sequences, with about a fifth appearing a single time and 3.8% taken by the ten largest. Trimming cost V 3 bases and J 7 bases; bases outside gene matches: 4. This CDR3 region has 16 residues. Germline-derived CDR1 and CDR2 are SGDLS and YYNGEE. The starting material was PBMCs from the stem cell graft donor, obtained from the stem cell graft. The TCR was taken from a human donor who donated a stem cell graft to a child with acute myeloid leukemia. The chain uses TRBV9 and TRBJ2-1, with 16 bases that match TRBD2. The CDR3 DNA sequence: TGTGCCAGCAGCGCAGGGACTAGCGGGAGGGCTAATGAGCAGTTCTTC. Its translation is CASSAGTSGRANEQFF.